Below are 30 T cell receptor beta chains sequenced from a single sample in a study of blood T cell repertoires in COVID-19. Here immunoSEQ multiplex PCR was the method, and the copy in TCRdb shows in-frame clones only, minus some. The table has 150,000 or so clones, 87% seen once. Sequences were obtained from PBMCs or T cells enriched from blood (not recorded which). Every receptor here comes from a woman aged 40 to 50 who had been exposed to COVID-19.

The V gene is TRBV2, the J gene TRBJ2-2, with D possibly matching TRBD2 (5 bases). The CDR3 has 12 amino acids. V gave up 5 bases and J gave up 13 bases, with 14 bases separating them. CDR1 SNHLY and CDR2 FYNNEI come from the germline V gene. CDR3 in DNA: TGTGCCAGCAGTTTACTAGATCTCCGGCTGTTTTTT. Translation: CASSLLDLRLFF.

This chain uses TRBV4-1 with TRBJ1-2; possible D gene TRBD1, 6 bases. Germline CDR1 is MGHRA and CDR2 is YSYEKL. V was trimmed by 1 base and J by 8 bases, leaving 14 bases between them. The CDR3 sequence is 14 residues long. CDR3 region: CASSQADRLGGYTF. CDR3 nucleotide sequence: TGCGCCAGCAGCCAAGCCGACAGGCTGGGGGGCTACACCTTC.

The CDR3 reads CASSDQTGLNTEAFF. CDR3 sequence (DNA): TGTGCCAGCAGTGATCAGACAGGGCTGAACACTGAAGCTTTCTTT. This chain links TRBV25-1 with TRBJ1-1; 7 bases map to TRBD1. The germline gives CDR1 MGHDK, CDR2 SYGVNS. With V trimmed by 3 bases and J by 0 bases, 4 bases remained unmatched. The CDR3 consists of 15 residues.

The J gene is TRBJ1-6, the V gene TRBV2; TRBD1 agrees at 11 bases. The CDR3 sequence is 14 residues long. Germline values: CDR1 SNHLY, CDR2 FYNNEI. V trimming: 7 bases; J trimming: 9 bases; junction bases outside the gene matches: 5. As DNA, the CDR3 is TGTGCCAGCATTCCCGGGACAGGGGGTTCACCCCTCCACTTT. Translating gives CASIPGTGGSPLHF.

The chain combines TRBV27 with TRBJ2-7; D not resolved. Germline CDR1 reads MNHEY; CDR2 reads SMNVEV (reference sequence). V gave up 5 bases and J gave up 6 bases, with 11 bases separating them. The CDR3 loop spans 12 amino acids. The CDR3 sequence: CASSPPLGEQYF. The CDR3 region has the DNA TGTGCCAGCAGTCCCCCCCTCGGCGAGCAGTACTTC.

This clone was found a few times. The chain uses TRBV9 and TRBJ1-3; 7 bases are a match to TRBD1. The CDR3 covers 16 residues. J was trimmed by 0 bases and V by 4 bases; bases with no gene match: 7. The germline V gene has CDR1 SGDLS and CDR2 YYNGEE. In DNA, the CDR3 is TGTGCCAGCAGCCCTACAGGGGCCCTCTCTGGAAACACCATATATTTT. Translation: CASSPTGALSGNTIYF.

The V call is TRBV5-6, the J call TRBJ2-4; D may be TRBD2 (5 bases). This CDR3 contains 13 residues. Germline CDR1 is SGHDT and CDR2 is YYEEEE. Trimming took 4 bases from V and 7 from J, leaving 12 bases between them. The CDR3 DNA reads as TGTGCCAGCAGCCCGGGGAGCCCTAACATTCAGTACTTC. Translating gives CASSPGSPNIQYF.

This chain links TRBV7-2 with TRBJ1-2; no clear D gene. The CDR3 contains 15 residues. Germline V CDR1 and CDR2: SGHTA, FQGNSA. Trimming left V 6 bases short and J 4 bases short, with 18 bases between. The CDR3 DNA is TGTGCCAGCAGGCCCTTGGAGGGAGTCCTCTATGGCTACACCTTC. This encodes CASRPLEGVLYGYTF.

The chain links TRBV27 to TRBJ2-2, with 7 nucleotides matching TRBD1. This CDR3 has 16 residues. J gave up 3 bases and V 6 bases, and 10 bases lay outside the gene matches. Germline V CDR1 and CDR2: MNHEY, SMNVEV (reference sequence). In DNA form, the CDR3 reads TGTGCCAGCAGACGGAAAGGGGGCTTCGACACCGGGGAGCTGTTTTTT. Its protein is CASRRKGGFDTGELFF.

This chain connects TRBV5-1 to TRBJ1-2; D gene ambiguous. Germline V gene lookup returns CDR1 SGHRS and CDR2 YFSETQ. The CDR3 runs 14 residues. V was cut by 0 bases and J by 8 bases, with 14 bases left in between. DNA for the CDR3: TGCGCCAGCAGCTTGGAGCGGGGTACGGACGGCTACACCTTC. Its protein is CASSLERGTDGYTF.

This chain links TRBV19 with TRBJ1-4; D gene unclear. Per germline, CDR1 LNHDA and CDR2 SQIVND (reference sequence). V lost 3 bases and J 4 bases, leaving 9 bases between the germline ends. There are 14 residues in the CDR3. The CDR3 protein is CASSMWQSNEKLFF. DNA for the CDR3: TGTGCCAGTAGTATGTGGCAAAGTAATGAAAAACTGTTTTTT.

This sequence joins TRBV10-3 and TRBJ1-1; TRBD1 agrees at 10 bases. J was trimmed by 1 base and V by 10 bases; bases with no gene match: 12. This CDR3 has 16 residues. Germline-derived CDR1 and CDR2 are ENHRY and SYGVKD. The CDR3 here is CATRGGDRGRNTEAFF. In DNA form, the CDR3 reads TGTGCCACCCGAGGGGGGGACAGGGGTAGGAACACTGAAGCTTTCTTT.

This chain connects TRBV5-1 to TRBJ2-3; 9 bases fit TRBD1. Trimming at V came to 4 bases and at J to 2 bases, leaving 5 bases not matched to a gene. Germline CDR1 reads SGHRS; CDR2 reads YFSETQ. This CDR3 is 15 amino acids long. The CDR3 sequence: CASSGGQGNTDTQYF. The CDR3 DNA is TGCGCCAGCAGCGGAGGACAGGGGAACACAGATACGCAGTATTTT.

The chain combines TRBV5-1 with TRBJ2-1; 11 bases align to TRBD2. This CDR3 has 14 residues. V was pared by 7 bases and J by 6 bases, with 6 bases of the junction left unmatched. The V gene's germline CDR1 is SGHRS and CDR2 YFSETQ. CDR3 sequence (DNA): TGCGCCAGCTCTAGCGGGAGGAATAGCAATGAGCAGTTCTTC. This translates into CASSSGRNSNEQFF.

The chain joins TRBV29-1 to TRBJ1-4; D possibly corresponds to TRBD1 (6 bases). This CDR3 region has 13 residues. The V end lost 4 bases, the J end lost 5 bases, and 11 bases lay between the germline ends. CDR1 SQVTM and CDR2 ANQGSEA come from the germline V gene. The CDR3 region has the DNA TGCAGCGTTGGACAGGTGGTAAATGAAAAACTGTTTTTT. Its translation: CSVGQVVNEKLFF.

V gene TRBV7-8 combines with J gene TRBJ2-5; TRBD2 aligns across 10 bases. Germline CDR1 reads SGHVS; CDR2 reads FQNEAQ. The CDR3 spans 15 residues. The ends lost 3 bases at V and 5 bases at J; junction bases unmatched: 6. CDR3 loop: CASSFASGGVETQYF. CDR3 in DNA: TGTGCCAGCAGCTTTGCTAGCGGGGGCGTGGAGACCCAGTACTTC.

The genes are TRBV24-1 and TRBJ2-1, with D hard to call. This CDR3 is 13 amino acids long. Looked up from germline, CDR1 is KGHDR and CDR2 is SFDVKD. Trimming cost V 5 bases and J 2 bases, with 6 bases left between them. The CDR3 DNA reads as TGTGCCACCAGTGGTCGGGCCTACAATGAGCAGTTCTTC. It encodes CATSGRAYNEQFF.

The V call is TRBV28, the J call TRBJ1-1, with D unresolved. Germline V lookup: CDR1 MDHEN, CDR2 SYDVKM. V was pared by 4 bases and J by 8 bases, with 8 bases between. The CDR3 loop spans 11 amino acids. The CDR3 here is CASSYQREAFF. The DNA of the CDR3 is TGTGCCAGCAGTTACCAGAGGGAAGCTTTCTTT.

This chain uses TRBV28 with TRBJ1-2, with 9 bases identical to TRBD1. With 3 bases clipped from V and 7 bases from J, the junction kept 6 bases outside the gene matches. This CDR3 spans 14 amino acids. Germline V gives CDR1 MDHEN, CDR2 SYDVKM. This chain's CDR3 is CASSLSWTGVGYTF. Written as DNA, the CDR3 is TGTGCCAGCAGTTTGTCCTGGACAGGGGTTGGCTACACCTTC.

The chain has TRBV15 and TRBJ1-3, with D hard to call. CDR1 and CDR2 from the germline V gene are LNHNV and YYDKDF (reference sequence). CDR3 length: 13 residues. The V end lost 5 bases, the J end lost 5 bases, and 10 bases lay between the germline ends. The CDR3 loop is CATSSMHRNTIYF. In nucleotides, the CDR3 is TGTGCCACCAGCTCTATGCACCGAAACACCATATATTTT.

The V and J genes are TRBV7-6 and TRBJ2-7, with TRBD2 matching over 7 bases. The V and J ends lost 5 bases and 7 bases, in that order; junction bases with no gene match: 8. This CDR3 is 13 amino acids long. Germline V gene lookup returns CDR1 SGHVS and CDR2 FNYEAQ. The CDR3 DNA reads as TGTGCCAGCAGCCCAGGCGGGGGTCGAGAGCAGTACTTC. Amino acids: CASSPGGGREQYF. Full variable domain (missing parts from reference TRBV7-6 and TRBJ2-7): GAGVSQSPRYKVTKRGQDVALRCDPISGHVSLYWYRQALGQGPEFLTYFNYEAQQDKSGLPNDRFSAERPEGSISTLTIQRTEQRDSAMYRCASSPGGGREQYFGPGTRLTVT.

This clone appeared a few times. This chain uses TRBV29-1 with TRBJ2-7; perhaps TRBD1 as D (6 bases). The CDR3 contains 13 residues. In germline, CDR1 is SQVTM, CDR2 ANQGSEA. V lost 4 bases and J lost 6, with 16 bases in between. The CDR3 is CSVGGPYRVEQYF. DNA of the CDR3: TGCAGCGTTGGAGGCCCATACAGGGTCGAGCAGTACTTC.

The chain recombines TRBV2 with TRBJ2-7; D uncertain. The CDR3 runs to 13 residues. The V end was cut by 0 bases, the J end by 7 bases, with 10 bases between. The germline V gene has CDR1 SNHLY and CDR2 FYNNEI. DNA for the CDR3: TGTGCCAGCAGTGAAGCGGGCCCAAGGGAGCAGTACTTC. Encoded protein: CASSEAGPREQYF.

The chain uses TRBV3-1 (or the pseudogene TRBV3-2) and TRBJ2-5; D perhaps matches TRBD2 (5 bases). Germline loops: CDR1 LGHDT, CDR2 YNNKEL (reference sequence). The germline V and J ends were trimmed by 0 bases and 5 bases, with 7 bases remaining between them. CDR3 length: 13 residues. The CDR3 DNA sequence: TGTGCCAGCAGCCAAGACAGGAGGGAGACCCAGTACTTC. It codes for CASSQDRRETQYF.

The rearrangement links TRBV12-3 or TRBV12-4 to TRBJ1-5; TRBD1 might be the D (5 bases). Trimming left V 8 bases short and J 8 bases short, with 16 bases between. The CDR3 length is 13 residues. The chain's CDR3 is CASGSGREEPQHF. Written as DNA, the CDR3 is TGTGCCAGCGGGTCGGGCAGGGAAGAGCCCCAGCATTTT.

The chain couples TRBV7-9 to TRBJ1-3, with 7 bases aligning to TRBD1. The CDR3 is made up of 14 amino acids. Germline V CDR1 and CDR2: SEHNR, FQNEAQ (reference sequence). With V trimmed by 4 bases and J by 4 bases, 4 bases remained unmatched. CDR3 DNA: TGTGCCAGCAGCTACAGGGGTAAAGGAAACACCATATATTTT. It translates to CASSYRGKGNTIYF.

The rearrangement joins TRBV7-2 to TRBJ1-1, with D possibly matching TRBD1 (5 bases). Germline CDR1 reads SGHTA; CDR2 reads FQGNSA. This CDR3 has 14 residues. V was shortened by 4 bases and J by 3 bases, with 12 bases between the two germline ends. The CDR3 sequence: CASSSLGLDTEAFF. The CDR3 bases are TGTGCCAGCAGCTCACTGGGGCTGGACACTGAAGCTTTCTTT.

J is TRBJ1-1 and V is TRBV7-2; possible D gene TRBD1, 5 bases. Germline assignment: CDR1 SGHTA and CDR2 FQGNSA. The CDR3 has 13 residues. V was clipped by 5 bases and J by 11 bases, with 18 bases between them. In DNA form, the CDR3 reads TGTGCCAGCAGCCCGGGGGGGGGTTGGATGGCTTTCTTT. Protein product: CASSPGGGWMAFF.

This clone came up a few times. This rearrangement joins TRBV6-2 or TRBV6-3 to TRBJ2-2; D call uncertain. There are 14 residues in the CDR3. V shed 6 bases and J shed 0 bases, with 8 bases lying between them. Germline CDR1 reads MNHEY; CDR2 reads SVGEGT. CDR3 amino acids: CASSRSANTGELFF. In DNA form, the CDR3 reads TGTGCCAGCAGCCGGAGCGCGAACACCGGGGAGCTGTTTTTT.

The chain employs TRBV28 and TRBJ1-6; D uncertain. The CDR3 has 15 residues. The V and J ends lost 6 bases and 1 base respectively, with 10 bases between them. Germline CDR1 is MDHEN and CDR2 is SYDVKM. The CDR3 DNA reads as TGTGCCAGCAGCGTCAGGTTATCCTATAATTCACCCCTCCACTTT. Amino acids: CASSVRLSYNSPLHF.